This TCR beta chain derives from a study of shared clonotypes between healthy human individuals. Study-wide results and caveats: Among non-shared clonotypes, generation probabilities were lower than among those shared by all four donors. Rarefaction gave evidence that sorted-subset sequencing remained incomplete despite large depth.

Genomic DNA of each subset was evenly split across several immunoSEQ plates. Assay used: immunoSEQ multiplex PCR; TCRdb lists only in-frame clones, some missing. The sample has 1 million to 1.3 million clones; approximately 80% are singletons. Trimming removed 2 bases at V and 3 bases at J, with 11 bases between. The length of the CDR3 is 15 residues. Germline V CDR1 and CDR2: SGHDT, YYEEEE. As for this clone: Its antigen remains unknown.

The chain links TRBV5-6 to TRBJ1-4; no reliable D call. Specimen: memory CD4+ T cells from PBMCs. Subset given: CD45RA-negative fraction. The origin of this receptor is a young man in good health. Some clones in this sample may be carry-over from other donors' samples. In nucleotides, the CDR3 is TGTGCCAGCAGCTTTTTATACGGGGCTAATGAAAAACTGTTTTTT. It codes for CASSFLYGANEKLFF.